A selection of T cell receptor beta chains follows, all from one sample in a study of cytomegalovirus exposure and HLA in healthy donors. TCRdb's table, derived via immunoSEQ multiplex PCR, lists solely in-frame clones and lacks some. The sample's table shows about 110,000 clones. Sequencing used PBMCs. The receptors stem from a man aged 50 to 59 in good health and CMV-seronegative. Each CDR3 is given with its conserved first and last residue. The D gene is left open where the match is weak.

j_call d_call v_call cdr3_nt cdr3_aa
TRBJ1-5 . TRBV7-2 TGTGCCAGCAGCTTAGCTGGCAGGGGTTCTTCCCAGCCCCAGCATTTT CASSLAGRGSSQPQHF
TRBJ2-7 . TRBV5-5 TGTGCCAGCAGCTTATACAGGGAGGGCTACGAGCAGTACTTC CASSLYREGYEQYF
TRBJ1-2 . TRBV6-6 TGTGCCAGCGGCTATGAGGCCCGATACTATGGCTACACCTTC CASGYEARYYGYTF
TRBJ1-2 . TRBV9 TGTGCCAGCAGTAAGGGGGGGGCACTGCGTACTAACTATGGCTACACCTTC CASSKGGALRTNYGYTF
TRBJ2-7 . TRBV6-5 TGTGCCAGCAGACACACCACCTACGAGCAGTACTTC CASRHTTYEQYF
TRBJ1-5 TRBD1 TRBV4-3 TGCGCCAGCAGCCCGTCTCTGGGACAGGATGATCAGCCCCAGCATTTT CASSPSLGQDDQPQHF
TRBJ1-3 . TRBV7-2 TGTGCCAGCAGCTTAGCGCGAGGCGGAGGAAACACCATATATTTT CASSLARGGGNTIYF
TRBJ2-7 . TRBV19 TGTGCCAGTAGTATAGCGGGAGCTCCCTACGAGCAGTACTTC CASSIAGAPYEQYF
TRBJ2-7 TRBD2 TRBV6-5 TGTGCCAGCAGTTCCCGACTAGCGGGATCGTACGAGCAGTACTTC CASSSRLAGSYEQYF
TRBJ1-2 TRBD1 TRBV7-8 TGTGCCAGCACCGCACGACCGGGACAGGGGGATTTTATGTATGGCTACACCTTC CASTARPGQGDFMYGYTF
TRBJ1-3 TRBD1 TRBV7-2 TGTGCCAGCAGCTTGGACAGGTTCTCTGGAAACACCATATATTTT CASSLDRFSGNTIYF
TRBJ1-5 . TRBV18 TGTGCCAGCTCACTAGGACAGTCGGTGATGAATCAGCCCCAGCATTTT CASSLGQSVMNQPQHF
TRBJ1-6 . TRBV5-1 TGCGCCAGCAGCTTTACCCAGGGGATCAATTCACCCCTCCACTTT CASSFTQGINSPLHF
TRBJ1-1 . TRBV7-9 TGTGCCAGCAGCTCCAGGGGTTCGTTGAACACTGAAGCTTTCTTT CASSSRGSLNTEAFF
TRBJ1-1 . TRBV6-4 TGTGCCAGCAGGACTGAACAGGGTAACACTGAAGCTTTCTTT CASRTEQGNTEAFF
TRBJ1-2 . TRBV29-1 TGCAGCGTTGAGGGTCGGGAGGGCTACACCTTC CSVEGREGYTF
TRBJ1-1 . TRBV5-1 TGCGCCAGCAGCTTAGATCCGGTGAACACTGAAGCTTTCTTT CASSLDPVNTEAFF
TRBJ1-4 TRBD1 TRBV25-1 TGTGCCAGCAGTGATGACAGGGTTGGGGAAAAACTGTTTTTT CASSDDRVGEKLFF
TRBJ1-1 . TRBV29-1 TGCAGCGTTGAGGACTGGGATGGGACTGAAGCTTTCTTT CSVEDWDGTEAFF
TRBJ2-1 . TRBV5-6 TGTGCCAGCAGCTACCGGGACTCTTCCTATGAGCAGTTCTTC CASSYRDSSYEQFF
TRBJ1-1 . TRBV7-2 TGTGCCAGCAGCAAACAGGGGAACACTGAAGCTTTCTTT CASSKQGNTEAFF
TRBJ1-4 . TRBV2 TGTGCCAGCAGTGGACAGTTGGCAACTAATGAAAAACTGTTTTTT CASSGQLATNEKLFF
TRBJ1-5 TRBD1 TRBV19 TGTGCCAGTACCCGCGACAGGGGAGGAAGCAATCAGCCCCAGCATTTT CASTRDRGGSNQPQHF
TRBJ2-7 . TRBV4-3 TGCGCCAGCAGCCAAGAAATTAGTCCTTCGGGAAGCTCCTACGAGCAGTACTTC CASSQEISPSGSSYEQYF
TRBJ1-5 . TRBV6-5 TGTGCCAGCCAGCGGGGAGGAAATCAGCCCCAGCATTTT CASQRGGNQPQHF
TRBJ2-1 . TRBV11-3 TGTGCCAGCAGCTTAGCGGCAGGGTACAGTGAGCAGTTCTTC CASSLAAGYSEQFF
TRBJ2-7 . TRBV7-8 TGTGCCAGCAGCCTTAACCATGCAGCCTACGAGCAGTACTTC CASSLNHAAYEQYF
TRBJ1-1 . TRBV7-2 TGTGCCAGCAGCCGACGTGGCGGGCTGAACACTGAAGCTTTCTTT CASSRRGGLNTEAFF
TRBJ2-1 . TRBV29-1 TGCAGCGTTGCATGGCTAGCTTACAATGAGCAGTTCTTC CSVAWLAYNEQFF
TRBJ1-1 . TRBV5-1 TGCGCCAGCAGCCAACAGGGGAACACTGAAGCTTTCTTT CASSQQGNTEAFF
TRBJ1-1 . TRBV9 TGTGCCAGCAGCGCACTGGGGGCTTTGAACACTGAAGCTTTCTTT CASSALGALNTEAFF
TRBJ1-5 . TRBV29-1 TGCAGCGCCGCCTTTGGAGACGGGGTATGGCCCCAGCATTTT CSAAFGDGVWPQHF